The TCR beta chain under discussion was sequenced for a study of blood T cell repertoires in COVID-19. Looking at the study overall: COVID-19 samples, acute and convalescent, were from the United States, Italy and Spain. Sources were T cells, B-cell-depleted T cells, or PBMCs; the material itself was cDNA or gDNA.

Per the original methods: Amplification of reference gene primers provided the estimated nucleated cell counts. The protocol was immunoSEQ multiplex PCR, while the TCRdb copy is restricted to in-frame clones and leaves out a portion. V and J calls and clone size are those listed in that table; D and trimming were worked out from the DNA. This repertoire shows 100,000 to 150,000 clones, nearly 90% found once; its top ten account for roughly 1.2%. The sample was peripheral blood. The origin of this receptor is a woman older than 75 with acute or convalescent COVID-19.

As DNA, the CDR3 is TGTGCCAGCAGAGAGGACAGCAGGACCCAGTACTTC. Translating it yields CASREDSRTQYF. This sequence joins TRBV7-9 and TRBJ2-5; maybe TRBD1 (6 bases). The V and J ends lost 6 bases and 7 bases respectively, with 12 bases between them. Germline loops: CDR1 SEHNR, CDR2 FQNEAQ (reference sequence). The CDR3 is 12 amino acids.